These 31 T cell receptor beta chains were all obtained from the same sample, sequenced in a study of blood T cell repertoires in COVID-19. Profiling relied on immunoSEQ multiplex PCR, and the TCRdb table lists in-frame clones only, not all of them. The sample carries about 190,000 clones, 84% recorded once. Sequencing input: peripheral blood. The receptors shown here come from a woman between 65 and 79 years old with active or convalescent COVID-19.

The J gene is TRBJ2-5, the V gene TRBV5-6; TRBD1 aligns across 10 bases. Looked up from germline, CDR1 is SGHDT and CDR2 is YYEEEE. CDR3 length: 16 amino acids. V shed 4 bases and J 5 bases; nucleotides not matched to a gene: 11. Here the CDR3 DNA reads TGTGCCAGCAGCCGATACGGACAGGGGGTGGGTGAGACCCAGTACTTC. Translating it yields CASSRYGQGVGETQYF.

The gene calls are TRBV6-5 and TRBJ1-5; 8 positions agree with TRBD1. Germline-derived CDR1 and CDR2 are MNHEY and SVGAGI. The length of the CDR3 is 15 residues. J was trimmed by 3 bases and V by 6 bases; bases with no gene match: 7. The CDR3 loop reads CASRGQGAVNQPQHF. CDR3 sequence (DNA): TGTGCCAGCAGGGGGCAGGGGGCGGTCAATCAGCCCCAGCATTTT.

This chain uses TRBV19 with TRBJ1-2; D is unresolved. Looked up from germline, CDR1 is LNHDA and CDR2 is SQIVND (reference sequence). Trimming shortened V by 5 bases and J by 4 bases, and 14 bases separated the two germline ends. The CDR3 extends over 14 amino acids. CDR3 in DNA: TGTGCCAGTAGTCCACCCGGAGGATCCTATGGCTACACCTTC. Amino acid sequence: CASSPPGGSYGYTF.

This clone showed up just a few times. This chain links TRBV6-6 with TRBJ1-1; D gene unclear. V lost 1 base, J lost 7 bases, and 10 bases lay in between. The germline V gene encodes CDR1 MNHNY and CDR2 SVGAGI (reference sequence). CDR3 size: 13 residues. Here the CDR3 reads CASSYYSALEAFF. The CDR3 nucleotides are TGTGCCAGCAGTTACTACAGTGCCCTTGAAGCTTTCTTT.

V usage is TRBV15 and J usage is TRBJ2-2, with D possibly TRBD1 on 6 matching bases. Germline assignment: CDR1 LNHNV and CDR2 YYDKDF (reference sequence). The CDR3 is 14 residues long. The V gene lost 3 bases and the J gene lost 6 bases, with 11 bases spanning the gap. This CDR3 is CATSSANRAGELFF. The CDR3 DNA follows: TGTGCCACCAGCAGTGCAAACAGGGCCGGGGAGCTGTTTTTT.

The J gene is TRBJ2-2, the V gene TRBV18; unclear D gene. This CDR3 spans 13 amino acids. The ends were cut back, 5 bases at V and 1 base at J, with 5 bases in the middle. Germline loops: CDR1 KGHSH, CDR2 LQKENI. CDR3 protein: CASSKLNTGELFF. Written as DNA, the CDR3 is TGTGCCAGCTCAAAGCTGAACACCGGGGAGCTGTTTTTT.

The V and J genes are TRBV7-2 and TRBJ2-1, with no clear D. This CDR3 is built from 12 residues. Germline lookup yields CDR1 SGHTA and CDR2 FQGNSA. V was shortened by 3 bases and J by 3 bases, with 3 bases between the two germline ends. The CDR3 DNA reads TGTGCCAGCAGCTTTCGCTACAATGAGCAGTTCTTC. Translating gives CASSFRYNEQFF.

This clone was seen a single time. This sequence joins TRBV19 and TRBJ1-1, with D perhaps matching TRBD1 (5 bases). This CDR3 comprises 15 residues. Trimming shortened V by 10 bases and J by 3 bases, and 21 bases separated the two germline ends. Per the germline V gene, CDR1 is LNHDA and CDR2 is SQIVND (reference sequence). In nucleotides, the CDR3 is TGTGCCACTCAGTCATGGGGAGGAGGGGACACTGAAGCTTTCTTT. This translates into CATQSWGGGDTEAFF.

The chain has TRBV30 and TRBJ2-7; a weak D match, TRBD1 (5 bases). The CDR3 covers 15 residues. Germline CDR1 GTSNPN, CDR2 SVGIG (reference sequence). The V end was cut by 1 base, the J end by 0 bases, with 13 bases between. The CDR3 sequence: CAWSEQAFYSYEQYF. The CDR3 region has the DNA TGTGCCTGGAGTGAACAGGCCTTCTACTCCTACGAGCAGTACTTC.

V and J are TRBV18 and TRBJ1-1, with 7 bases lining up with TRBD1. The CDR3 is made up of 14 amino acids. The V gene end was trimmed by 2 bases and the J gene end by 2 bases; junction bases not matched to a gene: 2. The germline V gene has CDR1 KGHSH and CDR2 LQKENI. Here the CDR3 DNA reads TGTGCCAGCTCACCAGGGACAGTCAACACTGAAGCTTTCTTT. Its protein is CASSPGTVNTEAFF.

This chain links TRBV3-1 (or the pseudogene TRBV3-2) with TRBJ1-1; 10 bases map to TRBD1. The CDR3 totals 17 residues. Trimming took 4 bases from V and 1 from J; bases not matched to a gene: 9. In germline, CDR1 is LGHDT, CDR2 YNNKEL (reference sequence). The CDR3 region has the DNA TGTGCCAGCAGCCCCGGGACAGGGGAATGGAGGAACACTGAAGCTTTCTTT. It specifies CASSPGTGEWRNTEAFF.

The chain recombines TRBV25-1 with TRBJ1-3; no definite D call. V lost 2 bases and J lost 0, with 5 bases in between. The CDR3 contains 14 residues. Germline V gene lookup returns CDR1 MGHDK and CDR2 SYGVNS. CDR3 loop: CASSEPGSGNTIYF. The CDR3 coding sequence is TGTGCCAGCAGTGAACCGGGCTCTGGAAACACCATATATTTT.

This clone is a singleton in its sample. This rearrangement joins TRBV30 to TRBJ2-4, with a weak D call TRBD1 (6 bases). Germline V CDR1 and CDR2: GTSNPN, SVGIG (reference sequence). The V end was cut by 1 base, the J end by 9 bases, with 16 bases between. This CDR3 spans 14 amino acids. In nucleotides, the CDR3 is TGTGCCTGGAGTGGGACAGTAAGGTTTGGCATTCAGTACTTC. Residues: CAWSGTVRFGIQYF.

This chain joins TRBV29-1 and TRBJ1-1, with a possible D match to TRBD1 (6 bases). Trimming took 4 bases from V and 4 from J, leaving 13 bases between them. The germline V gene has CDR1 SQVTM and CDR2 ANQGSEA. The CDR3 consists of 13 residues. The CDR3 DNA is TGCAGCGTTGGAGAGGGGGGGTTCACTGAAGCTTTCTTT. Protein product: CSVGEGGFTEAFF.

The gene calls are TRBV29-1 and TRBJ1-2; D is unclear. The CDR3 extends over 11 amino acids. CDR1 is SQVTM and CDR2 is ANQGSEA in the germline V gene. V lost 7 bases to trimming and J lost 3 bases, with 9 bases between them. The CDR3 DNA follows: TGCAGCGCCTTACTCCACTATGGCTACACCTTC. Protein: CSALLHYGYTF.

The V call is TRBV12-5, the J call TRBJ1-3; 10 bases are shared with TRBD1. The CDR3 is 19 amino acids. The germline V gene has CDR1 LGHNT and CDR2 FRNRAP. V trimming: 0 bases; J trimming: 2 bases; junction bases outside the gene matches: 10. CDR3 sequence (DNA): TGTGCTAGTGGTTTGGTAGGGATTCGCGGACAGGGGGCTGGAAACACCATATATTTT. It translates to CASGLVGIRGQGAGNTIYF.

The chain joins TRBV7-9 to TRBJ2-5; 15 bases align to TRBD2. Per germline, CDR1 SEHNR and CDR2 FQNEAQ (reference sequence). This CDR3 has 16 residues. V lost 5 bases and J lost 5; bases outside the gene matches: 6. The CDR3 nucleotides are TGTGCCAGCAGCCGGACTAGCGGGAGGGCCAAGGAGACCCAGTACTTC. Translated: CASSRTSGRAKETQYF. The variable domain in full, completed from reference TRBV7-9 and TRBJ2-5, reads DTGVSQNPRHKITKRGQNVTFRCDPISEHNRLYWYRQTLGQGPEFLTYFQNEAQLEKSRLLSDRFSAERPKGSFSTLEIQRTEQGDSAMYLCASSRTSGRAKETQYFGPGTRLLVL.

The chain carries TRBV6-5 and TRBJ2-3; TRBD1 agrees at 7 bases. V shed 5 bases and J 7 bases; nucleotides not matched to a gene: 12. CDR1 MNHEY and CDR2 SVGAGI come from the germline V gene. The CDR3 contains 15 residues. As DNA, the CDR3 is TGTGCCAGCAGTACAGTAGGGACAGCCTTGAATACGCAGTATTTT. It is translated as CASSTVGTALNTQYF.

J is TRBJ2-3 and V is TRBV2, with TRBD2 identical over 14 bases. The CDR3 totals 17 residues. The V and J ends lost 3 bases and 4 bases, in that order; junction bases with no gene match: 6. Germline assignment: CDR1 SNHLY and CDR2 FYNNEI. The CDR3 spells CASSDRGTSGSSDTQYF. In DNA, the CDR3 is TGTGCCAGCAGTGATCGTGGGACTAGCGGGAGTTCAGATACGCAGTATTTT.

This chain links TRBV11-3 with TRBJ2-7; 14 positions match TRBD2. CDR1 is SGHNT, CDR2 YENEEA, per germline. This CDR3 is built from 16 residues. The trim removed 5 bases at V and 7 bases at J, leaving 10 bases unmatched. This chain's CDR3 is CASSLGLAGVTGEQYF. Written as DNA, the CDR3 is TGTGCCAGCAGCCTGGGACTAGCGGGAGTAACGGGTGAGCAGTACTTC.

The chain couples TRBV19 to TRBJ2-3; possibly TRBD2 for D (5 bases). Trimming removed 5 bases at V and 4 bases at J, with 16 bases between. CDR3 length: 15 residues. CDR1 LNHDA and CDR2 SQIVND come from the germline V gene (reference sequence). This CDR3 reads CASSLREGRSDTQYF. As DNA, the CDR3 is TGTGCCAGTAGTTTGAGGGAAGGACGATCAGATACGCAGTATTTT.

This clone was seen just once. This sequence joins TRBV5-1 and TRBJ2-3, with D perhaps TRBD1 (6 bases). The CDR3 spans 16 residues. Trimming shortened V by 4 bases and J by 0 bases, and 15 bases separated the two germline ends. The germline CDR1 and CDR2 sequences are SGHRS and YFSETQ. The CDR3 DNA sequence: TGCGCCAGCAGCCGAGGGACAACCCGGAGCACAGATACGCAGTATTTT. It translates to CASSRGTTRSTDTQYF.

V gene TRBV6-6 combines with J gene TRBJ1-1, with D unresolved. The CDR3 sequence is 11 residues long. V was pared by 4 bases and J by 11 bases, with 11 bases between. Germline loops: CDR1 MNHNY, CDR2 SVGAGI (reference sequence). CDR3 DNA sequence: TGTGCCAGCAGTTCCGATGTACAGGCTTTCTTT. Amino acid sequence: CASSSDVQAFF.

This chain connects TRBV3-1 (or the pseudogene TRBV3-2) to TRBJ2-7, with no clear D. CDR3 length: 15 amino acids. Germline values: CDR1 LGHDT, CDR2 YNNKEL (reference sequence). V was clipped by 0 bases and J by 2 bases, with 11 bases between them. The CDR3 coding sequence is TGTGCCAGCAGCCAAGATAGCAGCAGTCCCTACGAGCAGTACTTC. Encoded protein: CASSQDSSSPYEQYF.

The J gene is TRBJ2-7, the V gene TRBV28; 8 bases map to TRBD1. V lost 3 bases to trimming and J lost 6 bases; unmatched junction nucleotides: 7. This CDR3 spans 14 amino acids. Germline assignment: CDR1 MDHEN and CDR2 SYDVKM. In DNA, the CDR3 is TGTGCCAGCAGTTTTCTAGGCACAGGGGGCGAGCAGTACTTC. Its protein is CASSFLGTGGEQYF.

The sample holds one count of this clone. The rearrangement joins TRBV6-6 to TRBJ1-6; D is possibly TRBD1 (5 bases). The CDR3 runs to 15 residues. The germline gives CDR1 MNHNY, CDR2 SVGAGI (reference sequence). V lost 6 bases to trimming and J lost 9 bases, with 18 bases between them. The CDR3 DNA sequence: TGTGCCAGCAGAAACGCCGGGACTAGGACTTCACCCCTCCACTTT. It encodes CASRNAGTRTSPLHF.

V usage is TRBV2 and J usage is TRBJ1-5; 8 bases map to TRBD1. This CDR3 is built from 15 residues. Unmatched junction bases numbered 5, after V lost 7 bases and J lost 0 bases. The germline V gene has CDR1 SNHLY and CDR2 FYNNEI. For the CDR3, the DNA is TGTGCCAGCACCGTTACAGGGGGTAGCAATCAGCCCCAGCATTTT. Its translation: CASTVTGGSNQPQHF.

This clone was counted many times. The sample holds other DNA sequences that translate to the same CDR3. The chain recombines TRBV18 with TRBJ1-2; D may be TRBD1 (5 bases). This CDR3 comprises 14 residues. V was cut by 0 bases and J by 4 bases, with 9 bases left in between. Germline-derived CDR1 and CDR2 are KGHSH and LQKENI. The CDR3 region is CASSPPTESYGYTF. CDR3 coding DNA: TGTGCCAGCTCACCACCGACAGAGTCCTATGGCTACACCTTC.

This rearrangement joins TRBV3-1 (or the pseudogene TRBV3-2) to TRBJ2-6; D ambiguous. Trimming stripped 3 bases from V and 0 bases from J, with 3 bases between. The CDR3 consists of 14 residues. The germline V gene has CDR1 LGHDT and CDR2 YNNKEL (reference sequence). The CDR3, as DNA: TGTGCCAGCAGCCATCGCTCTGGGGCCAACGTCCTGACTTTC. Translation gives CASSHRSGANVLTF.

The chain has TRBV6-5 and TRBJ2-1; 8 bases map to TRBD2. From germline, CDR1 is MNHEY and CDR2 SVGAGI. V shed 6 bases and J 9 bases; nucleotides not matched to a gene: 10. There are 14 residues in the CDR3. CDR3 sequence (DNA): TGTGCCAGCAGCCGTAGCGGGATCGCATCTGAGCAGTTCTTC. Protein product: CASSRSGIASEQFF.

This clone was detected once. V usage is TRBV6-2 or TRBV6-3 and J usage is TRBJ1-5; the match to TRBD1 covers 9 bases. V lost 6 bases and J lost 2; bases outside the gene matches: 8. The CDR3 has 16 residues. The germline gives CDR1 MNHEY, CDR2 SVGEGT. CDR3 in DNA: TGTGCCAGCAGCCCTCCGGGACAGGGAGGCAATCAGCCCCAGCATTTT. It translates to CASSPPGQGGNQPQHF.